The 30 T cell receptor beta chains below come from one sample, sequenced in a study of blood T cell repertoires in COVID-19. The table came from immunoSEQ multiplex PCR; TCRdb's copy has only in-frame clones and leaves some out. The sample shows a few hundred thousand clones, approximately 81% of them seen only once. The sample was PBMCs or T cells enriched from blood (not recorded which). These receptors all come from a woman in her fifties or sixties who had recovered from COVID-19.

The chain recombines TRBV11-3 with TRBJ1-3; D is perhaps TRBD1 (5 bases). V lost 5 bases and J 2 bases, leaving 13 bases between the germline ends. The CDR3 loop spans 15 amino acids. Germline CDR1 SGHNT, CDR2 YENEEA. Written as DNA, the CDR3 is TGTGCCAGCAGCCGGGGAGGGGCCGCTGGAAACACCATATATTTT. This encodes CASSRGGAAGNTIYF.

The V call is TRBV19, the J call TRBJ1-1; 9 nucleotides match TRBD1. The CDR3 is 15 amino acids. Trimming took 5 bases from V and 2 from J; bases not matched to a gene: 6. Germline CDR1 LNHDA, CDR2 SQIVND (reference sequence). CDR3 residues: CASSPWTGENTEAFF. For the CDR3, the DNA is TGTGCCAGTAGTCCTTGGACAGGGGAAAACACTGAAGCTTTCTTT.

The rearrangement links TRBV6-5 to TRBJ1-2; possibly TRBD1 for D (5 bases). The CDR3 contains 14 residues. Germline CDR1 is MNHEY and CDR2 is SVGAGI. V was pared by 7 bases and J by 2 bases, with 14 bases between. The CDR3 DNA reads as TGTGCCAGCAAGGTCGGGGGTAACAACTATGGCTACACCTTC. It codes for CASKVGGNNYGYTF.

This chain links TRBV6-5 with TRBJ2-3; 10 bases are a match to TRBD1. With 8 bases clipped from V and 3 bases from J, the junction kept 5 bases outside the gene matches. The germline gives CDR1 MNHEY, CDR2 SVGAGI. This CDR3 has 14 amino acids. The CDR3 nucleotides read TGTGCCAGCCTGGGGACAGGGGTGACAGATACGCAGTATTTT. Amino acids: CASLGTGVTDTQYF.

The gene calls are TRBV2 and TRBJ2-2; tentative D call: TRBD2 (5 bases). The germline V and J ends were trimmed by 6 bases and 5 bases, with 16 bases remaining between them. Looked up from germline, CDR1 is SNHLY and CDR2 is FYNNEI. The length of the CDR3 is 15 residues. The CDR3 loop reads CASRGSPTGTGELFF. Written as DNA, the CDR3 is TGTGCCAGCAGGGGGAGCCCCACGGGGACCGGGGAGCTGTTTTTT.

CDR3 nucleotides: TGTGCCACCAGTGAGCGTTATAATTCACCCCTCCACTTT. It translates to CATSERYNSPLHF. V gene TRBV24-1 combines with J gene TRBJ1-6, with unresolved D. V was shortened by 4 bases and J by 4 bases, with 4 bases between the two germline ends. This CDR3 spans 13 amino acids. Per germline, CDR1 KGHDR and CDR2 SFDVKD.

V gene TRBV4-2 combines with J gene TRBJ1-1; D not resolved. Germline CDR1 LGHNA, CDR2 YNFKEQ. V lost 1 base and J lost 5, with 14 bases in between. The CDR3 consists of 15 residues. The chain's CDR3 is CASSQGTGSETEAFF. The DNA for the CDR3 is TGTGCCAGCAGCCAAGGCACGGGATCTGAGACTGAAGCTTTCTTT.

The J gene is TRBJ2-3, the V gene TRBV5-1, with D possibly matching TRBD1 (5 bases). Trimming shortened V by 1 base and J by 2 bases, and 11 bases separated the two germline ends. CDR1 and CDR2 from the germline V gene are SGHRS and YFSETQ. The CDR3 sequence is 15 residues long. The CDR3 protein is CASSLIQGDTDTQYF. The CDR3 region has the DNA TGCGCCAGCAGCTTGATCCAGGGCGACACAGATACGCAGTATTTT.

The chain has TRBV5-1 and TRBJ1-4; TRBD1 aligns across 8 bases. Germline V lookup: CDR1 SGHRS, CDR2 YFSETQ. The CDR3 has 15 residues. The J segment lost 7 bases and the V segment lost 4 bases, leaving 9 bases of the junction unmatched. The CDR3 DNA reads TGCGCCAGCAGCGCTACCCAGGGGGCTTTTGAAAAACTGTTTTTT. It encodes CASSATQGAFEKLFF.

V and J are TRBV5-1 and TRBJ2-3; D may be TRBD1 (6 bases). Germline CDR1 is SGHRS and CDR2 is YFSETQ. There are 16 residues in the CDR3. V lost 3 bases to trimming and J lost 2 bases, with 16 bases between them. The CDR3 loop is CASSWGTNLDTDTQYF. The CDR3 DNA is TGCGCCAGCAGCTGGGGGACAAACCTTGACACAGATACGCAGTATTTT.

This clone has only a few counts. The chain couples TRBV30 to TRBJ2-7; D is possibly TRBD1 (8 bases). V was pared by 3 bases and J by 7 bases, with 13 bases between. The CDR3 loop spans 12 amino acids. CDR1 and CDR2 from the germline V gene are GTSNPN and SVGIG (reference sequence). The CDR3 bases are TGTGCCTGGAGGAAACAGGGGGGGGAGCAGTACTTC. Its protein is CAWRKQGGEQYF. The entire variable domain, with the rest obtained from reference TRBV30 and TRBJ2-7, is as follows: SQTIHQWPATLVQPVGSPLSLECTVEGTSNPNLYWYRQAAGRGLQLLFYSVGIGQISSEVPQNLSASRPQDRQFILSSKKLLLSDSGFYLCAWRKQGGEQYFGPGTRLTVT.

J is TRBJ1-2 and V is TRBV6-1; D may be TRBD1 (5 bases). The CDR3 consists of 13 residues. V lost 1 base to trimming and J lost 4 bases, with 7 bases between them. Germline V gene lookup returns CDR1 MNHNS and CDR2 SASEGT. The CDR3 loop reads CASSEVRGYGYTF. CDR3 DNA: TGTGCCAGCAGTGAAGTAAGGGGCTATGGCTACACCTTC.

The rearrangement links TRBV28 to TRBJ1-2, with 9 bases fitting TRBD1. J was trimmed by 0 bases and V by 6 bases; bases with no gene match: 2. The CDR3 runs to 14 residues. The germline V gene has CDR1 MDHEN and CDR2 SYDVKM. The CDR3 sequence: CASSWDRANYGYTF. Here the CDR3 DNA reads TGTGCCAGCAGCTGGGACAGGGCTAACTATGGCTACACCTTC.

With regard to this clone: This CDR3 is also generated by other DNA sequences in the sample. The chain has TRBV5-1 and TRBJ1-3, with no clear D. CDR1 is SGHRS and CDR2 is YFSETQ in the germline V gene. This CDR3 spans 15 amino acids. Trimming took 0 bases from V and 1 from J, leaving 8 bases between them. CDR3 sequence reads: CASSLVSSSGNTIYF. DNA for the CDR3: TGCGCCAGCAGCTTGGTTAGCTCTTCTGGAAACACCATATATTTT.

The rearrangement uses TRBV29-1 and TRBJ2-5; weak D call: TRBD1 (5 bases). Trimming stripped 2 bases from V and 6 bases from J, with 10 bases between. The CDR3 has 12 amino acids. Per the germline V gene, CDR1 is SQVTM and CDR2 is ANQGSEA. This CDR3 is CSVEPGPKTQYF. The CDR3 nucleotides are TGCAGCGTTGAACCAGGGCCCAAGACCCAGTACTTC.

V is TRBV7-2 and J is TRBJ2-7, with 11 bases identical to TRBD2. The ends lost 5 bases at V and 3 bases at J; junction bases unmatched: 6. This CDR3 has 15 residues. Germline V gene data show CDR1 as SGHTA and CDR2 as FQGNSA. The CDR3 DNA follows: TGTGCCAGCAGCAAGACTAGCGGGATAAACTACGAGCAGTACTTC. Amino acid sequence: CASSKTSGINYEQYF.

This sequence joins TRBV5-4 and TRBJ1-3, with 9 bases matching TRBD1. Germline assignment: CDR1 SGHNT and CDR2 YYREEE (reference sequence). The CDR3 extends over 16 amino acids. The V gene end was trimmed by 4 bases and the J gene end by 5 bases; junction bases not matched to a gene: 10. CDR3 nucleotide sequence: TGTGCCAGCAGCATGGGACAGGGTATTAGTAGAAACACCATATATTTT. Its protein product is CASSMGQGISRNTIYF.

The V and J genes are TRBV9 and TRBJ2-7; 7 nucleotides agree with TRBD1. The V segment lost 4 bases and the J segment 0 bases; nucleotides outside the gene matches: 7. Per germline, CDR1 SGDLS and CDR2 YYNGEE. CDR3 length: 15 amino acids. The CDR3 bases are TGTGCCAGCAGCACGAAGACAGGGAGCTCCTACGAGCAGTACTTC. Its protein is CASSTKTGSSYEQYF.

This clone was seen once. The chain has TRBV4-1 and TRBJ2-3; 7 bases are a match to TRBD2. The germline gives CDR1 MGHRA, CDR2 YSYEKL. The CDR3 runs 21 residues. Germline trimming cut 0 bases from V and 4 bases from J; bases unmatched to any gene: 22. The CDR3 DNA follows: TGCGCCAGCAGCCAAGATATGCCTAGCGGTAGGTTTGGGCGAATTGCAGATACGCAGTATTTT. It specifies CASSQDMPSGRFGRIADTQYF.

This clone appeared a few times. The CDR3 nucleotides are TGTGCCAGCAGTGACTCGATGCGAACTGAGCAGTTCTTC. This translates into CASSDSMRTEQFF. This sequence joins TRBV6-4 and TRBJ2-1; D is unclear. The CDR3 covers 13 residues. Germline V gene lookup returns CDR1 MRHNA and CDR2 SNTAGT. V was trimmed by 0 bases and J by 9 bases, leaving 9 bases between them.

The chain carries TRBV5-1 and TRBJ1-1; 8 bases are a match to TRBD1. The V gene end was trimmed by 0 bases and the J gene end by 5 bases; junction bases not matched to a gene: 6. Germline values: CDR1 SGHRS, CDR2 YFSETQ. This CDR3 is 15 amino acids long. The CDR3 sequence is CASSLGGQGETEAFF. Written as DNA, the CDR3 is TGCGCCAGCAGCTTGGGCGGACAGGGTGAGACTGAAGCTTTCTTT.

This sequence joins TRBV30 and TRBJ2-2, with TRBD1 identical over 11 bases. With 5 bases clipped from V and 7 bases from J, the junction kept 6 bases outside the gene matches. The V gene's germline CDR1 is GTSNPN and CDR2 SVGIG (reference sequence). This CDR3 has 14 amino acids. The chain's CDR3 is CAWRGQGVVGELFF. The CDR3 coding sequence is TGTGCCTGGCGGGGACAGGGGGTCGTCGGGGAGCTGTTTTTT.

The chain uses TRBV9 and TRBJ1-1, with a tentative D call TRBD1 (5 bases). The V gene's germline CDR1 is SGDLS and CDR2 YYNGEE. This CDR3 comprises 17 residues. Trimming stripped 0 bases from V and 6 bases from J, with 21 bases between. The CDR3 DNA sequence: TGTGCCAGCAGCGTAGTAGACGGCAGGGATTTTGGGTCTGAAGCTTTCTTT. Its translation is CASSVVDGRDFGSEAFF. The full variable domain, rest sourced from reference TRBV9 and TRBJ1-1, is DSGVTQTPKHLITATGQRVTLRCSPRSGDLSVYWYQQSLDQGLQFLIQYYNGEERAKGNILERFSAQQFPDLHSELNLSSLELGDSALYFCASSVVDGRDFGSEAFFGQGTRLTVV.

This clone was observed a handful of times. Distinct nucleotide sequences in the sample also encode this CDR3. The rearrangement joins TRBV30 to TRBJ1-5; maybe TRBD1 (5 bases). The CDR3 runs 13 residues. Germline values: CDR1 GTSNPN, CDR2 SVGIG (reference sequence). V was cut by 0 bases and J by 2 bases, with 5 bases left in between. CDR3 sequence reads: CAWSVGGNQPQHF. Here the CDR3 DNA reads TGTGCCTGGAGTGTAGGGGGCAATCAGCCCCAGCATTTT.

This clone is a singleton in its sample. The chain combines TRBV7-6 with TRBJ2-3; 13 bases line up with TRBD2. The CDR3 length is 17 residues. V was pared by 4 bases and J by 3 bases, with 7 bases of the junction left unmatched. Germline V gene sequence: CDR1 SGHVS, CDR2 FNYEAQ. CDR3 nucleotides: TGTGCCAGCAGCTCCAGACTAGCGGGAGGCCTGACAGATACGCAGTATTTT. Amino acid sequence: CASSSRLAGGLTDTQYF.

The rearrangement links TRBV3-1 (or the pseudogene TRBV3-2) to TRBJ2-1, with 13 bases fitting TRBD2. J was trimmed by 5 bases and V by 5 bases; bases with no gene match: 3. The V gene's germline CDR1 is LGHDT and CDR2 YNNKEL (reference sequence). The CDR3 is made up of 15 amino acids. The CDR3 nucleotides are TGTGCCAGCAGCTCGGGACTAGCGGGAAACAATGAGCAGTTCTTC. It codes for CASSSGLAGNNEQFF.

In this sample, this clone turned up once. CDR3 sequence: CGGGRSYGYTF. CDR3 nucleotides: TGTGGGGGGGGGCGCAGCTATGGCTACACCTTC. The chain combines TRBV30 with TRBJ1-2, with D possibly TRBD1 on 6 matching bases. Germline-derived CDR1 and CDR2 are GTSNPN and SVGIG (reference sequence). The CDR3 runs 11 residues.

In this sample, this clone turned up once. The genes are TRBV4-1 and TRBJ2-5; D gene ambiguous. The CDR3 has 12 amino acids. The V and J ends lost 4 bases and 2 bases respectively, with 5 bases between them. CDR1 is MGHRA, CDR2 YSYEKL, per germline. CDR3 residues: CASSPEQETQYF. The CDR3 coding sequence is TGCGCCAGCAGCCCTGAGCAAGAGACCCAGTACTTC.

This chain joins TRBV10-3 and TRBJ1-2; D unresolved. There are 12 residues in the CDR3. The germline V gene has CDR1 ENHRY and CDR2 SYGVKD. V lost 8 bases and J lost 6, with 13 bases in between. The CDR3 region has the DNA TGTGCCATCCATGGGCAGTCGGATGGCTACACCTTC. Encoded protein: CAIHGQSDGYTF.

This clone appeared a few times. The chain has TRBV5-8 and TRBJ1-3; a possible D gene is TRBD1 (5 bases). Trimming took off 8 bases at V and 0 bases at J, with 12 bases between the two ends. Germline assignment: CDR1 SGHTS and CDR2 YDEGEE. This CDR3 spans 14 amino acids. The CDR3 reads CARPDSLSGNTIYF. DNA of the CDR3: TGTGCCAGACCCGACAGCCTCTCTGGAAACACCATATATTTT.